What follows is one T cell receptor (beta chain) and its context. Via MiXCR, TCRdb re-called the RT-PCR reads, giving one row per CDR3 protein. The sample records some 300,000 distinct CDR3 sequences, roughly 22% being singletons. The sample is drawn from a study of response to subunit inactivated influenza vaccine. J lost 1 base, V lost 2 bases, and 5 bases had no gene match. Per germline, CDR1 DFQATT and CDR2 SNEGSKA (reference sequence). The CDR3 spans 16 residues. This receptor was obtained from a man aged 50-75 years who received an inactivated influenza vaccine. Sequencing used PBMCs from blood, obtained about 20 months after vaccination. V gene TRBV20-1 combines with J gene TRBJ2-2; 9 bases align to TRBD2. The CDR3 coding sequence is TGCAGTGCTAGATCTTTACTAGCGGGGAACACCGGGGAGCTGTTTTTT. Residues: CSARSLLAGNTGELFF.